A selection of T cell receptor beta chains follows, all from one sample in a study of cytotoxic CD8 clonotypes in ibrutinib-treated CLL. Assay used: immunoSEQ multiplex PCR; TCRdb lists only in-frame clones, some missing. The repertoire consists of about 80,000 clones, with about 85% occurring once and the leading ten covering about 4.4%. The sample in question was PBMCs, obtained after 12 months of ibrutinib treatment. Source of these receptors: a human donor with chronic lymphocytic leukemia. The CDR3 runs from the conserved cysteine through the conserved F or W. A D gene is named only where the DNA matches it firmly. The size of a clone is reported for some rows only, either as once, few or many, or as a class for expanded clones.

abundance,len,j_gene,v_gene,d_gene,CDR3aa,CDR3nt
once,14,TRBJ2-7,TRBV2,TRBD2,CASRTSGRPYEQYF,TGTGCCAGCAGGACAAGCGGGAGGCCCTACGAGCAGTACTTC
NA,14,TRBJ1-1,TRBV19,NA,CASSWVGRGSEAFF,TGTGCCAGTAGTTGGGTAGGGAGGGGTTCGGAAGCTTTCTTT
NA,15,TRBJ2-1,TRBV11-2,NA,CASSLERSSYNEQFF,TGTGCCAGCAGCCTGGAGCGGAGCTCCTACAATGAGCAGTTCTTC
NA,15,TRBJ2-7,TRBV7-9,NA,CASARGGVGPYEQYF,TGTGCCAGCGCACGGGGTGGGGTCGGTCCCTACGAGCAGTACTTC
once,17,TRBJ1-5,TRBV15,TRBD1,CATSSGTGVRGNQPQHF,TGTGCCACCAGCTCCGGGACAGGGGTACGGGGCAATCAGCCCCAGCATTTT
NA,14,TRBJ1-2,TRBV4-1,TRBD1,CASSQVATGDGYTF,TGCGCCAGCAGCCAAGTAGCCACAGGGGACGGCTACACCTTC
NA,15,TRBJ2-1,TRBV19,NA,CASSTPGGGHNEQFF,TGTGCCAGTAGCACCCCCGGGGGTGGGCACAATGAGCAGTTCTTC
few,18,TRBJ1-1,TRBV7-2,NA,CASSSPFGLGRGNTEAFF,TGTGCCAGCAGCTCGCCCTTCGGGCTTGGGAGGGGGAACACTGAAGCTTTCTTT
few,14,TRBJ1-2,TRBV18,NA,CASSPRRDTYGYTF,TGTGCCAGCTCACCTCGCCGGGACACCTATGGCTACACCTTC
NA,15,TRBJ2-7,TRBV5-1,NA,CASSPDGQGIDEQYF,TGCGCCAGCAGCCCGGATGGGCAGGGGATCGACGAGCAGTACTTC
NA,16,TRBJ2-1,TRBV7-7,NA,CASSPRQGPPYNEQFF,TGTGCCAGCAGCCCACGTCAGGGACCCCCTTACAATGAGCAGTTCTTC
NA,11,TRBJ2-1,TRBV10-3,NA,CAISERDEQFF,TGTGCCATCAGTGAGAGGGATGAGCAGTTCTTC
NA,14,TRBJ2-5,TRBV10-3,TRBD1,CAIRGDREGETQYF,TGTGCCATCAGGGGGGACAGGGAAGGGGAGACCCAGTACTTC
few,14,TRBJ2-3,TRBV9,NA,CASTPGPSADTQYF,TGTGCCAGCACCCCCGGGCCATCGGCAGATACGCAGTATTTT
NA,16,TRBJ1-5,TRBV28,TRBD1,CASGVFGTGKSQPQHF,TGTGCCAGTGGAGTCTTCGGGACAGGGAAATCTCAGCCCCAGCATTTT
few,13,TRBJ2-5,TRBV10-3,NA,CAIQRGSQETQYF,TGTGCCATCCAACGGGGCAGCCAAGAGACCCAGTACTTC
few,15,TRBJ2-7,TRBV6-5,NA,CASSYGGTPPYEQYF,TGTGCCAGCAGTTACGGCGGGACACCCCCCTACGAGCAGTACTTC
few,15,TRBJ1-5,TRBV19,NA,CASTSSANSNQPQHF,TGTGCCAGTACATCCTCTGCAAATAGCAATCAGCCCCAGCATTTT
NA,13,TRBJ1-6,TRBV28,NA,CAGRGVDNSPLHF,TGTGCCGGCCGGGGGGTGGATAATTCACCCCTCCACTTT
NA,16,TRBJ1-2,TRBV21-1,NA,CASSKSPPGTNYGYTF,TGTGCCAGCAGCAAATCCCCCCCGGGCACAAACTATGGCTACACCTTC
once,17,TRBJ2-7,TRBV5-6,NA,CASSLEIGVGDSYEQYF,TGTGCCAGCAGCTTGGAGATAGGTGTGGGGGATAGCTACGAGCAGTACTTC
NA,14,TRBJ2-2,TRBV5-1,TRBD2,CASRASGNTGELFF,TGCGCCAGCAGGGCTAGCGGAAACACCGGGGAGCTGTTTTTT
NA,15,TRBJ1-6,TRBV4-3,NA,CASSQRPRGDSPLHF,TGCGCCAGCAGCCAGAGGCCCAGAGGTGATTCACCCCTCCACTTT
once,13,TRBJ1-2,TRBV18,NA,CASSPDSGYGYTF,TGTGCCAGCTCACCGGACAGCGGCTATGGCTACACCTTC
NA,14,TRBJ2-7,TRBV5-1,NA,CASSPGSSGYEQYF,TGCGCCAGCAGCCCCGGGTCCAGCGGCTACGAGCAGTACTTC
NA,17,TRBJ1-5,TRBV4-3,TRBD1,CASSQDGPRTGGRPQHF,TGCGCCAGCAGCCAAGATGGGCCGCGGACAGGAGGGCGGCCCCAGCATTTT
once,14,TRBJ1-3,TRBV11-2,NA,CASSLEGLGNTIYF,TGTGCCAGCAGCTTAGAGGGCCTCGGAAACACCATATATTTT
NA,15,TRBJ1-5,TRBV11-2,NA,CASSLGRGGNQPQHF,TGTGCCAGCAGCTTAGGGAGGGGTGGCAATCAGCCCCAGCATTTT
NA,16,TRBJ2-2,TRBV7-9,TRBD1,CASSTRDRGGTGELFF,TGTGCCAGCAGCACCCGGGACAGGGGTGGCACCGGGGAGCTGTTTTTT
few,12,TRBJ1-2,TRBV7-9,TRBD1,CASGTGTYGYTF,TGTGCCAGCGGGACAGGGACCTATGGCTACACCTTC
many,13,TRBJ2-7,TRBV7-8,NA,CASSLVEGWEQYF,TGTGCCAGCAGCTTAGTCGAGGGCTGGGAGCAGTACTTC
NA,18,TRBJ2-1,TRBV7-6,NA,CASSLVGAGDSGYNEQFF,TGTGCCAGCAGCTTAGTGGGGGCGGGGGACAGTGGCTACAATGAGCAGTTCTTC
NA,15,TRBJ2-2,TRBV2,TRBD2,CASSPGLAGTGELFF,TGTGCCAGCAGCCCGGGACTAGCGGGCACCGGGGAGCTGTTTTTT
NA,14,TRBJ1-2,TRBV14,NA,CASSQTGTIYGYTF,TGTGCCAGCAGCCAAACCGGGACGATCTATGGCTACACCTTC
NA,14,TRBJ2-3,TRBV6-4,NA,CASSERTVTDTQYF,TGTGCCAGCAGTGAACGGACAGTCACAGATACGCAGTATTTT
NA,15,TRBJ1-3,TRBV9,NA,CASSATGMRGNTIYF,TGTGCCAGCAGCGCCACAGGGATGAGGGGAAACACCATATATTTT
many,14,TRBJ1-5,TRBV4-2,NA,CASSSQGANQPQHF,TGTGCCAGCTCTAGCCAAGGGGCCAATCAGCCCCAGCATTTT
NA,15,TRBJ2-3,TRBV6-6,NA,CASRQGRLGTDTQYF,TGTGCCAGCAGACAAGGACGTCTCGGCACAGATACGCAGTATTTT
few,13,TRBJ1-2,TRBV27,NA,CASSLGGSYGYTF,TGTGCCAGCAGTTTGGGGGGCAGCTATGGCTACACCTTC
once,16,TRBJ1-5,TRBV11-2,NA,CASSLRADSGNQPQHF,TGTGCCAGCAGCTTAAGGGCGGACAGTGGGAATCAGCCCCAGCATTTT
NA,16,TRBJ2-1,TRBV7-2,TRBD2,CASSLGTSGGMGEQFF,TGTGCCAGCAGCTTAGGGACTAGCGGGGGGATGGGGGAGCAGTTCTTC
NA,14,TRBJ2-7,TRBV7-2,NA,CASSPVSGFYEQYF,TGTGCCAGCAGCCCAGTCTCGGGGTTCTACGAGCAGTACTTC
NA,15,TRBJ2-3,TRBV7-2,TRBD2,CASSFPSGSADTQYF,TGTGCCAGCAGCTTCCCTAGCGGGAGTGCAGATACGCAGTATTTT
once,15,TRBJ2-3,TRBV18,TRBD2,CASSPLAGGTDTQYF,TGTGCCAGCTCACCCCTGGCGGGGGGCACAGATACGCAGTATTTT
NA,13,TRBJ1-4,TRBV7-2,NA,CASSLVAGLKLFF,TGTGCCAGCAGCTTAGTGGCAGGGCTGAAACTGTTTTTT
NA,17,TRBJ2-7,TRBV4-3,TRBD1,CASSQKGGTGGAYEQYF,TGCGCCAGCAGCCAAAAAGGGGGGACAGGTGGGGCCTACGAGCAGTACTTC
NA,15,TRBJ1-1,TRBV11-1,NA,CASSLGDGQWAEAFF,TGTGCCAGCAGCCTGGGGGACGGGCAGTGGGCTGAAGCTTTCTTT